This TCR beta chain was captured in a study of blood T cell repertoires in COVID-19. Turning to the study itself: Sources were T cells, B-cell-depleted T cells, or PBMCs; the material itself was cDNA or gDNA.

The assay was immunoSEQ multiplex PCR, and TCRdb's table has in-frame clones only and misses some. The table records 43,000 or so clones, approximately 80% of them present only once. Sequencing used peripheral blood. This sequence was found in a woman aged 60-75 years with acute or convalescent COVID-19.

CDR3 bases: TGTGCCAGTAGTCTTCGGGATCTTGGCTACACCTTC. Amino acid sequence: CASSLRDLGYTF. The chain joins TRBV19 to TRBJ1-2; the D is unclear. CDR1 is LNHDA and CDR2 is SQIVND in the germline V gene (reference sequence). This CDR3 region has 12 residues. V lost 5 bases to trimming and J lost 7 bases, with 11 bases between them.